The T cell receptor (beta chain) under discussion was sequenced for a study of blood T cell repertoires in COVID-19. CDR1 is MGHRA and CDR2 is YSYEKL in the germline V gene. The CDR3 runs 15 residues. V lost 7 bases and J lost 4, with 17 bases in between. Produced via immunoSEQ multiplex PCR; TCRdb's table is partial and in-frame only. Of nearly 70,000 clones listed, 70% to 90% were seen once; the top ten hold roughly 3.1%. This receptor was taken from a woman between 50 and 59 years old with COVID-19, enrolled during active disease. The sample taken for sequencing was peripheral blood. J is TRBJ1-5 and V is TRBV4-1; no definite D call. The CDR3 DNA follows: TGCGCCAGCACAACTTTCGCGGGGAAGAATCAGCCCCAGCATTTT. This encodes CASTTFAGKNQPQHF.